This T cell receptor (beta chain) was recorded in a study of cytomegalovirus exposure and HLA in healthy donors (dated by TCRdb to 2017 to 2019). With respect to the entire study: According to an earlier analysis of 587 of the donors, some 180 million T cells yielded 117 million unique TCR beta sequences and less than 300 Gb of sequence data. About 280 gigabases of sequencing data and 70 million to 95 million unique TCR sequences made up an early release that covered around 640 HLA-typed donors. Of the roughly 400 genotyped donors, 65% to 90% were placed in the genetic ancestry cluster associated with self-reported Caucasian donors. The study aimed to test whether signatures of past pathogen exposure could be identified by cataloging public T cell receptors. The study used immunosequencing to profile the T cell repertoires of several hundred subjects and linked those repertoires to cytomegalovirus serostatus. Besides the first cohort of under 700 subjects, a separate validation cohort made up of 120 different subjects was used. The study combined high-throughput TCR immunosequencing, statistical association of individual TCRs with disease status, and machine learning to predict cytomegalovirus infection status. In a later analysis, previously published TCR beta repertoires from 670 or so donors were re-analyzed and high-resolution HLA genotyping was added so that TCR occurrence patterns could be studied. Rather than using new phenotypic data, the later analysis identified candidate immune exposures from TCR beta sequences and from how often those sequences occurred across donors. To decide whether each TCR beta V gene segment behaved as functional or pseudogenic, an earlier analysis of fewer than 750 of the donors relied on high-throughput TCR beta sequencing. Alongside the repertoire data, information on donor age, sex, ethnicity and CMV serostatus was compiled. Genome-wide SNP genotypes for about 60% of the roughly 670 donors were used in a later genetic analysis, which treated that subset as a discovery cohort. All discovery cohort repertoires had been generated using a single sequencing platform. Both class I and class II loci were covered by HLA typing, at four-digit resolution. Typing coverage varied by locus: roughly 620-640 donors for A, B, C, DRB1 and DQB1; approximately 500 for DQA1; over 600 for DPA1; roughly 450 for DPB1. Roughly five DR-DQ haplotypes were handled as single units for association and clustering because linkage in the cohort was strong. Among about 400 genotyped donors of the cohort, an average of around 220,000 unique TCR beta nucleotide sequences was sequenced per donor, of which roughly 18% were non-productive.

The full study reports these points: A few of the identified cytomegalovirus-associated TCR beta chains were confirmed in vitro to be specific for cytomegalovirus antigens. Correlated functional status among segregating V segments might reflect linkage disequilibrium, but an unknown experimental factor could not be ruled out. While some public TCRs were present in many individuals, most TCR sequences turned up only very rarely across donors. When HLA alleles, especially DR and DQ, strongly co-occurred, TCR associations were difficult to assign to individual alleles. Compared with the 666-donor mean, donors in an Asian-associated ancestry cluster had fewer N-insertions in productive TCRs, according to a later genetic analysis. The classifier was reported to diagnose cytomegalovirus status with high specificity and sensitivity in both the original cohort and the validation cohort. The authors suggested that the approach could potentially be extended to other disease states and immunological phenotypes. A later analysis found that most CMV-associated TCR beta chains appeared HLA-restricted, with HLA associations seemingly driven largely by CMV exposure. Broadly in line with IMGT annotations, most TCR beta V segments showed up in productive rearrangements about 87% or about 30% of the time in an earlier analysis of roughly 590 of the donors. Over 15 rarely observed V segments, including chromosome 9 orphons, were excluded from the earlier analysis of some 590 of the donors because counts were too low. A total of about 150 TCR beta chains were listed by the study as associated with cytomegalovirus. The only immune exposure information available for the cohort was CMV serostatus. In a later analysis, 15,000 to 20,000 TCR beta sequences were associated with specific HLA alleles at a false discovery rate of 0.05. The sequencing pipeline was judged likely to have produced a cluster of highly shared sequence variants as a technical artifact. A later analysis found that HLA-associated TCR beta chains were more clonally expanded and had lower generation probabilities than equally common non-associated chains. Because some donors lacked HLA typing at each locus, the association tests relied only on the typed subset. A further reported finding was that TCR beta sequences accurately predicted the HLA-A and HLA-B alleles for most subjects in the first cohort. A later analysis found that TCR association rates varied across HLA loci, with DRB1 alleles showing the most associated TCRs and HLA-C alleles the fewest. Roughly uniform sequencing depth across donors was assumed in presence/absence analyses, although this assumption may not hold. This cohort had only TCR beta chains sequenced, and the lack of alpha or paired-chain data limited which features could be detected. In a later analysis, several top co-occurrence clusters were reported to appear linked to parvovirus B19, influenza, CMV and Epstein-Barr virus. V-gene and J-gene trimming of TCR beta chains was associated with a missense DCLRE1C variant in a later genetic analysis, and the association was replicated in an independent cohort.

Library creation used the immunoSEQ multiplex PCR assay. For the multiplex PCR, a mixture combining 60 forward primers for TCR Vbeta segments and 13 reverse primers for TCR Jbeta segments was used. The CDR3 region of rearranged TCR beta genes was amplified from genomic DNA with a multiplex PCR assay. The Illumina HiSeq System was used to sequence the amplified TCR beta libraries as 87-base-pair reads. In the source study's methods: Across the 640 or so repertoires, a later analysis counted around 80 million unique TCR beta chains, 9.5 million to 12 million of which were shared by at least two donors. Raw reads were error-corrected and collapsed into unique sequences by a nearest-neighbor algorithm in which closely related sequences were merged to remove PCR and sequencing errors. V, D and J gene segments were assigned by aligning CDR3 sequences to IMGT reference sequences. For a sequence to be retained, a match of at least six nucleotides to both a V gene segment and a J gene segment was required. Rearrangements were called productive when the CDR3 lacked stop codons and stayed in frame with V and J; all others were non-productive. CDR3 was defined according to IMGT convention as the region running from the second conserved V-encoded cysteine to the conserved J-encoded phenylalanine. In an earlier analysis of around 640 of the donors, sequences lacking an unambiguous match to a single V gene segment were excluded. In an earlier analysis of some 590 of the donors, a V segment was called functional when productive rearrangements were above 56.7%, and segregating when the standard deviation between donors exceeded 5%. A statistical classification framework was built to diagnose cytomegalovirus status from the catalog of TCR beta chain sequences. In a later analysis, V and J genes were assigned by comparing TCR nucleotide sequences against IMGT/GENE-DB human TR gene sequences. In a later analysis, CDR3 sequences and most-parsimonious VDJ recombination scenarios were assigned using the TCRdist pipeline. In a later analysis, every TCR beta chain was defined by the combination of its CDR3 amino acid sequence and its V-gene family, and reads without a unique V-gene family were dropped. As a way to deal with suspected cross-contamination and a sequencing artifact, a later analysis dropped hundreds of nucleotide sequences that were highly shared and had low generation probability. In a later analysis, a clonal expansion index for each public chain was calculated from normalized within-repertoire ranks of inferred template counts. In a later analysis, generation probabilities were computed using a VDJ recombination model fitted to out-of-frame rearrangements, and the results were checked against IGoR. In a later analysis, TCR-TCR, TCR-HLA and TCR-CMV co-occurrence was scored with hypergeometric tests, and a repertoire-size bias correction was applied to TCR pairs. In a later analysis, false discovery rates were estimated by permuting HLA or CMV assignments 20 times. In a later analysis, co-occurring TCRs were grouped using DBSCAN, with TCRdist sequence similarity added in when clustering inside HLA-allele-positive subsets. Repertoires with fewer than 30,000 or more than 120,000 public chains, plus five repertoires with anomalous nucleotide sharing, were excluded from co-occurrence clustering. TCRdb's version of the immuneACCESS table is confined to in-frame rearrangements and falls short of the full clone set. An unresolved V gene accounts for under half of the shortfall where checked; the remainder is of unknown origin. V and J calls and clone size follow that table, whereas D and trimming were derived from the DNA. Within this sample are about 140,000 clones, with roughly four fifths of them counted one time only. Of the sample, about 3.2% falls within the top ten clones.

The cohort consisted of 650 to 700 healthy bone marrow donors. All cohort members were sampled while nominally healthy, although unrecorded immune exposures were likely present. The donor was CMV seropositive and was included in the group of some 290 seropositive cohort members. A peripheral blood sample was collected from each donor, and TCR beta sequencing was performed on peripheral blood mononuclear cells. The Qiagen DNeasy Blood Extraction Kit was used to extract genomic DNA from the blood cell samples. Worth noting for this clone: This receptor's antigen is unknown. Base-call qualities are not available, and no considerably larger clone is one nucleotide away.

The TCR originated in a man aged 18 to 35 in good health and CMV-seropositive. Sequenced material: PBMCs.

The CDR3 reads CAWNGLAGAYTDTQYF. The nucleotide sequence reads TGTGCCTGGAATGGACTAGCGGGGGCCTACACAGATACGCAGTATTTT. The rearranged segments are TRBV30 and TRBJ2-3; TRBD2 fits 13 bases in the junction. Including cysteine and phenylalanine, the CDR3 has 16 amino acids. Only the CDR3 DNA stays, 48 bases, in frame from base 1. Unmatched junction bases come to 6, with V trimmed by 4 bases and J by 2 bases. The germline V gene (reference sequence) specifies GTSNPN as CDR1 and SVGIG as CDR2.